The clone carrying this T cell receptor beta chain was observed many times. This CDR3 contains 14 residues. Trimming left V 5 bases short and J 4 bases short, with 14 bases between. The germline V gene encodes CDR1 MNHNS and CDR2 SASEGT. Constant-region reverse primers amplified full-length variable regions, followed by semi-nested Nested Universal Primer A PCR. TCRdb fed the 5' RACE reads into MiXCR, producing one record per CDR3 protein. The sample carries roughly 20,000 distinct CDR3 sequences, 30% recorded once. The origin of this receptor is a female donor with breast cancer. The chain recombines TRBV6-1 with TRBJ1-2; D call uncertain. The sample was tumor-infiltrating naive CD4+ T cells sorted from the breast tumor. The subset: naive CD4+ T cells, CD4+CD45RA+CD25-. DNA for the CDR3: TGTGCCAGCAGTACCGACCCTACACCCTATGGCTACACCTTC. This codes for CASSTDPTPYGYTF.